The next 13 T cell receptor beta chains were all read from a single sample in a study of cytomegalovirus exposure and HLA in healthy donors. The PCR employed 60 Vbeta primers together with 13 Jbeta primers. Sequenced by immunoSEQ multiplex PCR; TCRdb stores in-frame clones only, minus some. The sample lists roughly 67,000 clones; about three quarters were seen once. Sample: PBMCs. The receptors were gathered from a man in his forties or fifties in good health and CMV-seronegative.

The chain has TRBV6-6 and TRBJ2-3, with 7 bases identical to TRBD2. The CDR3 runs 15 residues. Unmatched junction bases numbered 6, after V lost 5 bases and J lost 1 base. In germline, CDR1 is MNHNY, CDR2 SVGAGI (reference sequence). For the CDR3, the DNA is TGTGCCAGCAGTACCCTAGCGGTGCGCACAGATACGCAGTATTTT. Its protein is CASSTLAVRTDTQYF.

V usage is TRBV6-5 and J usage is TRBJ2-2; 7 nucleotides align to TRBD2. The V and J ends lost 7 bases and 7 bases, in that order; junction bases with no gene match: 9. Per germline, CDR1 MNHEY and CDR2 SVGAGI. The CDR3 extends over 14 amino acids. The CDR3 nucleotides read TGTGCCAGCACTCGACTAGCCCTGGGCGGGGAGCTGTTTTTT. Its protein product is CASTRLALGGELFF.

The gene calls are TRBV9 and TRBJ2-3, with D uncertain. There are 13 residues in the CDR3. Trimming removed 3 bases at V and 5 bases at J, with 10 bases between. CDR1 and CDR2 from the germline V gene are SGDLS and YYNGEE. CDR3 in DNA: TGTGCCAGCAGCGGCAATCAGCGAGATACGCAGTATTTT. It is translated as CASSGNQRDTQYF.

This clone was counted between two and nine times. The J gene is TRBJ2-2, the V gene TRBV10-3; the D gene is possibly TRBD2 (7 bases). Trimming removed 4 bases at V and 4 bases at J, with 13 bases between. Germline CDR1 reads ENHRY; CDR2 reads SYGVKD. CDR3 length equals 15 residues. The CDR3 here is CAISGNREGTGELFF. CDR3 bases: TGTGCCATCAGTGGGAACAGGGAGGGCACCGGGGAGCTGTTTTTT.

The V call is TRBV6-1, the J call TRBJ2-1; 9 bases are a match to TRBD1. This CDR3 has 14 amino acids. The J segment lost 10 bases and the V segment lost 5 bases, leaving 9 bases of the junction unmatched. CDR1 is MNHNS, CDR2 SASEGT, per germline. DNA for the CDR3: TGTGCCAGCAGTTCTTGGACAGGGGAGAGGGAGCAGTTCTTC. Protein: CASSSWTGEREQFF.

The V call is TRBV9, the J call TRBJ2-3; 12 bases align to TRBD2. J lost 9 bases, V lost 2 bases, and 10 bases had no gene match. Germline CDR1 reads SGDLS; CDR2 reads YYNGEE. The CDR3 consists of 16 residues. Written as DNA, the CDR3 is TGTGCCAGCAGCGTTCTTTCGGGACTAGCGGGTACCACGCAGTATTTT. Translating it yields CASSVLSGLAGTTQYF.

This clone came up a few times. The chain carries TRBV11-2 and TRBJ2-7; TRBD1 aligns across 7 bases. CDR1 is SGHAT, CDR2 FQNNGV, per germline. V shed 4 bases and J 1 base; nucleotides not matched to a gene: 7. CDR3 length: 15 residues. CDR3 sequence reads: CASSSHRGPSYEQYF. The CDR3 DNA follows: TGTGCCAGCAGCTCACACAGGGGCCCGTCCTACGAGCAGTACTTC. Full variable domain (outside the CDR3, taken from reference TRBV11-2 and TRBJ2-7): EAGVAQSPRYKIIEKRQSVAFWCNPISGHATLYWYQQILGQGPKLLIQFQNNGVVDDSQLPKDRFSAERLKGVDSTLKIQPAKLEDSAVYLCASSSHRGPSYEQYFGPGTRLTVT.

The rearrangement joins TRBV2 to TRBJ1-2, with 9 bases lining up with TRBD1. This CDR3 has 15 amino acids. V trimming: 0 bases; J trimming: 6 bases; junction bases outside the gene matches: 5. Germline CDR1 reads SNHLY; CDR2 reads FYNNEI. CDR3 region: CASSEAGGQGHGYTF. The CDR3 DNA reads as TGTGCCAGCAGTGAAGCAGGGGGACAGGGCCATGGCTACACCTTC. Full variable domain (missing parts from reference TRBV2 and TRBJ1-2): EPEVTQTPSHQVTQMGQEVILRCVPISNHLYFYWYRQILGQKVEFLVSFYNNEISEKSEIFDDQFSVERPDGSNFTLKIRSTKLEDSAMYFCASSEAGGQGHGYTFGSGTRLTVV.

The gene calls are TRBV5-1 and TRBJ1-1, with D possibly being TRBD1 (6 bases). Germline V gene lookup returns CDR1 SGHRS and CDR2 YFSETQ. The CDR3 extends over 14 amino acids. Trimming took off 5 bases at V and 5 bases at J, with 16 bases between the two ends. CDR3 sequence (DNA): TGCGCCAGCAGGGTGGGCGGGGGGCCAACTGAAGCTTTCTTT. Its translation: CASRVGGGPTEAFF.

Judged by abundance, this clone is medium-sized. The chain employs TRBV9 and TRBJ1-4; a possible D gene is TRBD1 (5 bases). V gave up 4 bases and J gave up 0 bases, with 10 bases separating them. Germline V gene data show CDR1 as SGDLS and CDR2 as YYNGEE. The CDR3 consists of 15 residues. The CDR3 is CASSLTTATNEKLFF. DNA for the CDR3: TGTGCCAGCAGCCTAACGACAGCAACTAATGAAAAACTGTTTTTT.

The chain joins TRBV7-9 to TRBJ2-7; 7 positions agree with TRBD2. CDR3 length: 13 amino acids. CDR1 and CDR2 from the germline V gene are SEHNR and FQNEAQ (reference sequence). V lost 1 base, J lost 8 bases, and 5 bases stayed unmatched. In DNA form, the CDR3 reads TGTGCCAGCAGCTTAGGGGACTACGGCAAGCAGTACTTC. Translation: CASSLGDYGKQYF.

The J gene is TRBJ2-7, the V gene TRBV6-1; D call uncertain. CDR1 and CDR2 from the germline V gene are MNHNS and SASEGT. V lost 7 bases to trimming and J lost 0 bases, with 7 bases between them. The CDR3 is made up of 12 amino acids. The CDR3 coding sequence is TGTGCCAGCAAAAGCCACTCCTACGAGCAGTACTTC. Its protein product is CASKSHSYEQYF.

The chain employs TRBV18 and TRBJ2-2; D unresolved. V shed 0 bases and J shed 4 bases, with 21 bases lying between them. Germline V CDR1 and CDR2: KGHSH, LQKENI. The CDR3 covers 19 residues. CDR3 sequence reads: CASSPPSNGFVFCTGELFF. Here the CDR3 DNA reads TGTGCCAGCTCACCACCTTCAAACGGTTTCGTTTTTTGCACCGGGGAGCTGTTTTTT.